This note documents a single T cell receptor (beta chain) sequence. RNA transcripts gave rise to amplified TCR beta CDR3 regions. In the first-round RT-PCR of the TCR CDR3, the HTBI primer set was used. MiXCR was run by TCRdb on the multiplex PCR reads, yielding one entry per CDR3 protein. The sample has about 840,000 distinct CDR3 sequences; roughly 40% are singletons. Absent ophthalmopathy progression within 18 months defined stable Graves' hyperthyroidism. Hyperthyroidism, newly diagnosed and lasting under 2 months, affected patients aged 18 to 65. Germline CDR1 and CDR2: LNHDA and SQIVND (reference sequence). The CDR3 runs to 14 residues. Trimming took off 3 bases at V and 8 bases at J, with 16 bases between the two ends. The sample comes from a study of T cells in Graves' hyperthyroidism and ophthalmopathy. Study-wide context: Prior to any treatment, at the point of initial diagnosis, peripheral blood was collected.

The chain is built from TRBV19 and TRBJ1-2; D is unresolved. The sequence derives from a man aged 18 to 29 with Graves' hyperthyroidism. Sequencing was done on a sample of blood. The CDR3 coding sequence is TGTGCCAGTAGTATGGATCGACCGGGCTTGGGCTACACCTTC. Translating it yields CASSMDRPGLGYTF. Combining the CDR3 with reference TRBV19 and TRBJ1-2 gives the whole variable domain DGGITQSPKYLFRKEGQNVTLSCEQNLNHDAMYWYRQDPGQGLRLIYYSQIVNDFQKGDIAEGYSVSREKKESFPLTVTSAQKNPTAFYLCASSMDRPGLGYTFGSGTRLTVV.